This TCR beta chain emerged from a study of blood T cell repertoires in COVID-19. Study as a whole: From T cells, B-cell-depleted T cells, or PBMCs came the material, which was cDNA or gDNA.

The CDR3 has 13 residues. The V gene's germline CDR1 is LNHDA and CDR2 SQIVND (reference sequence). J was trimmed by 6 bases and V by 5 bases; bases with no gene match: 4. Produced via immunoSEQ multiplex PCR; TCRdb's table is partial and in-frame only. Of about 420,000 clones listed, about 90% were seen once; the top ten hold 0.75% to 0.85%. The sequenced sample consisted of peripheral blood. J is TRBJ1-2 and V is TRBV19; 9 bases are shared with TRBD1. The TCR comes from a young man with COVID-19, enrolled during active disease. The CDR3 sequence is CASSPRDRDGYTF. CDR3 sequence (DNA): TGTGCCAGTAGTCCCAGGGACAGGGATGGCTACACCTTC.